Below are 32 T cell receptor beta chains sequenced from a single sample in a study of human T cells and chemical hapten exposure. MiXCR was run by TCRdb on the RACE reads, yielding one entry per CDR3 protein. The sample holds roughly 97,000 distinct CDR3 sequences, 25% to 35% seen once. Time point noted: patch test 3, about 24 weeks after DPC sensitization. Treatment defined: therapeutic diphenylcyclopropenone sensitization with weekly scalp DPC. The input for sequencing was whole blood, taken in connection with sensitization to the hapten diphenylcyclopropenone (DPC). The receptors come from a man aged 40-49 years with alopecia areata. Some clones in this sample may be carry-over from other donors' samples.

The V gene is TRBV29-1, the J gene TRBJ1-4; 7 nucleotides align to TRBD1. Germline V gene data show CDR1 as SQVTM and CDR2 as ANQGSEA. Losses at the gene ends were 6 bases for V and 5 bases for J; bases not matched to a gene: 12. This CDR3 has 15 amino acids. CDR3 region: CSVRTRDRLNEKLFF. For the CDR3, the DNA is TGCAGCGTCCGGACTCGGGACAGACTGAATGAAAAACTGTTTTTT.

In this sample, this clonotype turned up a few times. The chain combines TRBV25-1 with TRBJ1-5, with TRBD1 identical over 8 bases. The CDR3 is made up of 16 amino acids. Per the germline V gene, CDR1 is MGHDK and CDR2 is SYGVNS. The trim removed 7 bases at V and 7 bases at J, leaving 15 bases unmatched. The CDR3 nucleotides are TGTGCCAGCAACATGGACAGGGAGGGGAAGAGACAGCCCCAGCATTTT. As protein: CASNMDREGKRQPQHF.

This clonotype was counted once. The chain carries TRBV9 and TRBJ2-3, with D tentatively TRBD2 (5 bases). Germline V lookup: CDR1 SGDLS, CDR2 YYNGEE. The CDR3 extends over 16 amino acids. V lost 4 bases and J 0 bases, leaving 15 bases between the germline ends. CDR3 bases: TGTGCCAGCAGCCCCGGACTTGGAACTAGCACAGATACGCAGTATTTT. Its protein is CASSPGLGTSTDTQYF.

There are a few counts of this clonotype. J is TRBJ2-5 and V is TRBV10-3; D remains ambiguous. Trimming stripped 2 bases from V and 3 bases from J, with 1 base between. The CDR3 extends over 11 amino acids. Germline CDR1 is ENHRY and CDR2 is SYGVKD. CDR3 region: CAISEKETQYF. Written as DNA, the CDR3 is TGTGCCATCAGTGAGAAAGAGACCCAGTACTTC.

The chain recombines TRBV20-1 with TRBJ1-6; D perhaps matches TRBD1 (5 bases). Germline values: CDR1 DFQATT, CDR2 SNEGSKA (reference sequence). The CDR3 has 14 residues. V lost 3 bases to trimming and J lost 9 bases, with 15 bases between them. CDR3 region: CSASYSGWGSPLHF. CDR3 DNA: TGCAGTGCTAGTTACTCAGGGTGGGGTTCACCCCTCCACTTT.

This chain uses TRBV5-1 with TRBJ2-1, with TRBD2 matching over 7 bases. The CDR3 totals 16 residues. Per the germline V gene, CDR1 is SGHRS and CDR2 is YFSETQ. V shed 0 bases, J shed 7 bases, and the junction held 10 bases outside the gene matches. The CDR3 DNA reads as TGCGCCAGCAGCTTGGATGGCGGGAGCGGGTTGAATGAGCAGTTCTTC. The encoded protein is CASSLDGGSGLNEQFF.

This clonotype was detected a few times. The chain employs TRBV20-1 and TRBJ2-3, with D hard to call. Germline V gene data show CDR1 as DFQATT and CDR2 as SNEGSKA (reference sequence). V lost 1 base, J lost 5 bases, and 13 bases lay in between. This CDR3 contains 14 residues. The CDR3 region has the DNA TGCAGTGCTAGAGCAGAAAGGCGAGGAGATACGCAGTATTTT. Translation: CSARAERRGDTQYF.

CDR3 sequence: CASSEEGQGTYEQYF. In nucleotides, the CDR3 is TGTGCCAGCAGTGAAGAGGGACAGGGCACCTACGAGCAGTACTTC. The genes are TRBV2 and TRBJ2-7; 9 nucleotides agree with TRBD1. V shed 1 base, J shed 2 bases, and the junction held 3 bases outside the gene matches. Germline V gene lookup returns CDR1 SNHLY and CDR2 FYNNEI. The CDR3 is 15 amino acids.

J is TRBJ2-2 and V is TRBV6-1; D may be TRBD1 (5 bases). This CDR3 is built from 14 residues. Between the trimmed V and J ends, which lost 7 bases and 0 bases, there was a span of 9 bases. Germline lookup yields CDR1 MNHNS and CDR2 SASEGT. The CDR3 DNA follows: TGTGCCAGCATAAGACAGACGAACACCGGGGAGCTGTTTTTT. Translated: CASIRQTNTGELFF.

The chain employs TRBV28 and TRBJ2-7, with 11 bases that match TRBD2. V dropped 5 bases and J dropped 3; count of bases not matched to a gene: 6. The CDR3 is 15 residues long. Germline assignment: CDR1 MDHEN and CDR2 SYDVKM. The CDR3 DNA reads TGTGCCAGCAGTCCCCGACTAGCGGGAAACTACGAGCAGTACTTC. Protein product: CASSPRLAGNYEQYF.

This clonotype appeared a single time. This chain links TRBV7-3 with TRBJ2-5, with 8 bases lining up with TRBD1. Germline V gene sequence: CDR1 SGHTA, CDR2 FQGTGA. V lost 1 base to trimming and J lost 5 bases; unmatched junction nucleotides: 6. The CDR3 covers 15 residues. The CDR3: CASSLRARGRETQYF. The CDR3 bases are TGTGCCAGCAGCTTAAGGGCCAGGGGGCGGGAGACCCAGTACTTC.

V and J are TRBV6-6 and TRBJ2-5; no clear D. In germline, CDR1 is MNHNY, CDR2 SVGAGI (reference sequence). This CDR3 has 13 residues. Trimming stripped 4 bases from V and 2 bases from J, with 8 bases between. The CDR3 DNA is TGTGCCAGCAGTTTCCCAGATCAAGAGACCCAGTACTTC. It yields the protein CASSFPDQETQYF.

This rearrangement joins TRBV6-1 to TRBJ2-7; 11 nucleotides align to TRBD2. CDR3 length: 16 amino acids. V lost 6 bases to trimming and J lost 2 bases; unmatched junction nucleotides: 9. Germline lookup yields CDR1 MNHNS and CDR2 SASEGT. Here the CDR3 DNA reads TGTGCCAGCAGGGGCCCATTAGCGGGAGGGGCCTACGAGCAGTACTTC. Encoded protein: CASRGPLAGGAYEQYF.

This clonotype was seen a handful of times. The V call is TRBV2, the J call TRBJ2-7; D assignment may be TRBD1 or TRBD2 (5 bases each). CDR1 is SNHLY, CDR2 FYNNEI, per germline. This CDR3 is 14 amino acids long. The germline V and J ends were trimmed by 0 bases and 2 bases, with 8 bases remaining between them. The chain's CDR3 is CASSEARDPYEQYF. Written as DNA, the CDR3 is TGTGCCAGCAGTGAAGCCAGGGACCCCTACGAGCAGTACTTC.

The rearrangement links TRBV20-1 to TRBJ2-6; the D is unclear. From germline, CDR1 is DFQATT and CDR2 SNEGSKA (reference sequence). V lost 5 bases to trimming and J lost 0 bases, with 8 bases between them. This CDR3 is 14 amino acids long. The CDR3, as DNA: TGCAGTGCTCTGTCCAGCTCTGGGGCCAACGTCCTGACTTTC. This sequence encodes CSALSSSGANVLTF.

The V call is TRBV6-1, the J call TRBJ1-2; D might be TRBD1 (5 bases). Trimming removed 2 bases at V and 3 bases at J, with 16 bases between. The CDR3 is 16 amino acids. CDR1 is MNHNS, CDR2 SASEGT, per germline. Here the CDR3 reads CASSENPRTRDYGYTF. As DNA, the CDR3 is TGTGCCAGCAGTGAAAACCCCCGGACACGCGACTATGGCTACACCTTC.

This clonotype was seen only a few times. The chain joins TRBV6-2 or TRBV6-3 to TRBJ1-2; D is undetermined. Trimming took off 0 bases at V and 2 bases at J, with 10 bases between the two ends. The CDR3 is made up of 15 amino acids. Germline V lookup: CDR1 MNHEY, CDR2 SVGEGT. The CDR3 is CASSYSPTGNYGYTF. CDR3 nucleotides: TGTGCCAGCAGTTACTCGCCCACGGGGAACTATGGCTACACCTTC.

This chain connects TRBV2 to TRBJ2-3; the match to TRBD1 covers 9 bases. The ends lost 5 bases at V and 1 base at J; junction bases unmatched: 7. The CDR3 is 16 amino acids. In germline, CDR1 is SNHLY, CDR2 FYNNEI. CDR3 in amino acids: CASSKGQGRGTDTQYF. CDR3 bases: TGTGCCAGCAGTAAAGGACAGGGGAGGGGCACAGATACGCAGTATTTT. The full variable domain, in which reference TRBV2 and TRBJ2-3 provide the parts outside the CDR3, is EPEVTQTPSHQVTQMGQEVILRCVPISNHLYFYWYRQILGQKVEFLVSFYNNEISEKSEIFDDQFSVERPDGSNFTLKIRSTKLEDSAMYFCASSKGQGRGTDTQYFGPGTRLTVL.

V is TRBV24-1 and J is TRBJ2-1, with D tentatively TRBD2 (5 bases). Trimming removed 9 bases from V and 8 bases from J, with 25 bases in between. The CDR3 contains 16 residues. Germline CDR1 KGHDR, CDR2 SFDVKD. This CDR3 reads CATSPATVRHGDEQFF. The CDR3 DNA follows: TGTGCCACCTCCCCCGCTACAGTACGACACGGGGATGAGCAGTTCTTC.

This clonotype was detected only a few times. V gene TRBV7-2 combines with J gene TRBJ2-3, with D uncertain. The CDR3 runs to 14 residues. Trimming left V 8 bases short and J 6 bases short, with 18 bases between. Germline loops: CDR1 SGHTA, CDR2 FQGNSA. The CDR3 nucleotides are TGTGCCAGCTTACCCTCGCGGTCTTCCGATACGCAGTATTTT. It translates to CASLPSRSSDTQYF.

The chain is built from TRBV5-1 and TRBJ1-1; D gene uncertain. Trimming removed 10 bases at V and 6 bases at J, with 10 bases between. Germline CDR1 is SGHRS and CDR2 is YFSETQ. The CDR3 consists of 10 residues. The CDR3 nucleotides are TGCGCCGGAGGGATCCCTGAAGCTTTCTTT. The encoded protein is CAGGIPEAFF.

This clonotype was found a few times. The V gene is TRBV20-1, the J gene TRBJ2-7; 7 positions agree with TRBD1. From germline, CDR1 is DFQATT and CDR2 SNEGSKA (reference sequence). CDR3 length equals 15 residues. The J segment lost 2 bases and the V segment lost 0 bases, leaving 7 bases of the junction unmatched. CDR3 bases: TGCAGTGCTAGAGATCTGGACAGGATACCCTACGAGCAGTACTTC. Its protein product is CSARDLDRIPYEQYF.

The chain links TRBV3-1 to TRBJ1-1; D unclear. The V gene lost 4 bases and the J gene lost 12 bases, with 21 bases spanning the gap. The length of the CDR3 is 14 residues. Per the germline V gene, CDR1 is LGHDT and CDR2 is YNNKEL (reference sequence). CDR3 region: CASSPPPPTVTTFF. The CDR3 nucleotides read TGTGCCAGCAGCCCCCCTCCGCCGACGGTAACAACTTTCTTT.

This clonotype was seen at least ten times. V gene TRBV7-9 combines with J gene TRBJ1-3; a possible D gene is TRBD1 (5 bases). Germline V gives CDR1 SEHNR, CDR2 FQNEAQ (reference sequence). The CDR3 loop spans 14 amino acids. V was pared by 5 bases and J by 1 base, with 9 bases between. DNA for the CDR3: TGTGCCAGCAGCACGGGACTTTCTGGAAACACCATATATTTT. It specifies CASSTGLSGNTIYF.

This rearrangement joins TRBV28 to TRBJ2-1; TRBD1 might be the D (5 bases). Trimming took off 6 bases at V and 6 bases at J, with 15 bases between the two ends. The germline CDR1 and CDR2 sequences are MDHEN and SYDVKM. The CDR3 has 14 residues. The CDR3 here is CASRVGDSFNEQFF. The DNA of the CDR3 is TGTGCCAGCAGAGTAGGAGACAGTTTCAATGAGCAGTTCTTC.

The chain links TRBV5-1 to TRBJ2-3; possible D gene TRBD1, 6 bases. The V end lost 3 bases, the J end lost 5 bases, and 13 bases lay between the germline ends. The CDR3 totals 14 residues. Germline CDR1 reads SGHRS; CDR2 reads YFSETQ. The CDR3 is CASSSGDGRDTQYF. The DNA for the CDR3 is TGCGCCAGCAGCTCAGGGGATGGAAGAGATACGCAGTATTTT.

This clonotype appeared a few times. The rearrangement joins TRBV28 to TRBJ2-5; D remains unclear. This CDR3 spans 13 amino acids. CDR1 is MDHEN, CDR2 SYDVKM, per germline. V shed 7 bases and J shed 1 base, with 10 bases lying between them. The chain's CDR3 is CASNHYVQETQYF. The CDR3 nucleotides are TGTGCCAGCAACCACTACGTCCAAGAGACCCAGTACTTC.

In this sample, this clonotype turned up a few times. The rearrangement joins TRBV7-8 to TRBJ2-5, with TRBD1 matching over 9 bases. Germline values: CDR1 SGHVS, CDR2 FQNEAQ. This CDR3 comprises 15 residues. V gave up 2 bases and J gave up 4 bases; unmatched junction bases: 5. CDR3 coding DNA: TGTGCCAGCAGCTTAAGGGACAGGGAGGTAGAGACCCAGTACTTC. Its translation is CASSLRDREVETQYF.

The V call is TRBV19, the J call TRBJ2-7, with 9 bases matching TRBD1. CDR1 is LNHDA, CDR2 SQIVND, per germline (reference sequence). Losses at the gene ends were 4 bases for V and 5 bases for J; bases not matched to a gene: 9. The CDR3 length is 15 residues. CDR3: CASSTHRTGVDEQYF. CDR3 nucleotides: TGTGCCAGTAGTACCCACCGGACAGGGGTAGACGAGCAGTACTTC.

This chain links TRBV28 with TRBJ2-3, with TRBD1 matching 8 bases. The germline V gene encodes CDR1 MDHEN and CDR2 SYDVKM. The length of the CDR3 is 18 residues. Germline trimming cut 3 bases from V and 2 bases from J; bases unmatched to any gene: 13. The CDR3 DNA follows: TGTGCCAGCAGTTTTTGGCAGGGGGCGCGCCTGCTCACAGATACGCAGTATTTT. Translated, it gives CASSFWQGARLLTDTQYF.

This chain connects TRBV18 to TRBJ2-3; D not certain. The V gene's germline CDR1 is KGHSH and CDR2 LQKENI. The V gene lost 4 bases and the J gene lost 3 bases, with 17 bases spanning the gap. This CDR3 is built from 16 residues. CDR3 amino acids: CASSRVTPLGTDTQYF. In DNA, the CDR3 is TGTGCCAGCTCACGGGTTACACCCTTGGGGACAGATACGCAGTATTTT. The entire variable domain, with the rest obtained from reference TRBV18 and TRBJ2-3, is as follows: NAGVMQNPRHLVRRRGQEARLRCSPMKGHSHVYWYRQLPEEGLKFMVYLQKENIIDESGMPKERFSAEFPKEGPSILRIQQVVRGDSAAYFCASSRVTPLGTDTQYFGPGTRLTVL.

J is TRBJ1-1 and V is TRBV5-1; D may be TRBD1 (6 bases). Deletions cut 4 bases from V and 2 bases from J, with 15 bases between. The CDR3 runs to 15 residues. Germline-derived CDR1 and CDR2 are SGHRS and YFSETQ. The CDR3 loop reads CASSPTRQDNTEAFF. CDR3 bases: TGCGCCAGCAGCCCGACTCGACAGGACAACACTGAAGCTTTCTTT. Variable domain in full (rest from reference TRBV5-1 and TRBJ1-1): KAGVTQTPRYLIKTRGQQVTLSCSPISGHRSVSWYQQTPGQGLQFLFEYFSETQRNKGNFPGRFSGRQFSNSRSEMNVSTLELGDSALYLCASSPTRQDNTEAFFGQGTRLTVV.